The 3 T cell receptor beta chains in this list originate from one sample, sequenced in a study of early T cells in non-severe SARS-CoV-2 infection. TCRdb analysed the 5' RACE reads with MiXCR anew, one entry per CDR3 protein. The sample carries approximately 50,000 distinct CDR3 sequences, less than 9.5% recorded once. The sequencing input was whole blood. The receptors shown here come from an adult who was a healthcare worker with PCR-confirmed SARS-CoV-2 infection or an uninfected control (not recorded which).

This clonotype was found many times. The chain uses TRBV29-1 and TRBJ2-5; no clear D gene. CDR1 is SQVTM, CDR2 ANQGSEA, per germline. There are 13 residues in the CDR3. The V and J ends lost 6 bases and 2 bases respectively, with 13 bases between them. The CDR3 loop reads CSVGGYRQETQYF. DNA for the CDR3: TGCAGCGTCGGTGGGTATCGTCAAGAGACCCAGTACTTC.

This clonotype appeared a few times. The chain couples TRBV7-6 to TRBJ2-5; TRBD1 agrees at 8 bases. The ends lost 4 bases at V and 5 bases at J; junction bases unmatched: 6. Germline CDR1 and CDR2: SGHVS and FNYEAQ. The CDR3 is made up of 14 amino acids. The chain's CDR3 is CASSSGQGRETQYF. The CDR3, as DNA: TGTGCCAGCAGCTCAGGACAGGGTCGTGAGACCCAGTACTTC.

The chain links TRBV5-5 to TRBJ2-1; D is undetermined. This CDR3 region has 14 residues. Deletions cut 9 bases from V and 2 bases from J, with 15 bases between. Germline CDR1 reads SGHKS; CDR2 reads YYEKEE (reference sequence). Written as DNA, the CDR3 is TGTGCCATGCAGCTTGGGGTGGCCTACAATGAGCAGTTCTTC. It codes for CAMQLGVAYNEQFF.